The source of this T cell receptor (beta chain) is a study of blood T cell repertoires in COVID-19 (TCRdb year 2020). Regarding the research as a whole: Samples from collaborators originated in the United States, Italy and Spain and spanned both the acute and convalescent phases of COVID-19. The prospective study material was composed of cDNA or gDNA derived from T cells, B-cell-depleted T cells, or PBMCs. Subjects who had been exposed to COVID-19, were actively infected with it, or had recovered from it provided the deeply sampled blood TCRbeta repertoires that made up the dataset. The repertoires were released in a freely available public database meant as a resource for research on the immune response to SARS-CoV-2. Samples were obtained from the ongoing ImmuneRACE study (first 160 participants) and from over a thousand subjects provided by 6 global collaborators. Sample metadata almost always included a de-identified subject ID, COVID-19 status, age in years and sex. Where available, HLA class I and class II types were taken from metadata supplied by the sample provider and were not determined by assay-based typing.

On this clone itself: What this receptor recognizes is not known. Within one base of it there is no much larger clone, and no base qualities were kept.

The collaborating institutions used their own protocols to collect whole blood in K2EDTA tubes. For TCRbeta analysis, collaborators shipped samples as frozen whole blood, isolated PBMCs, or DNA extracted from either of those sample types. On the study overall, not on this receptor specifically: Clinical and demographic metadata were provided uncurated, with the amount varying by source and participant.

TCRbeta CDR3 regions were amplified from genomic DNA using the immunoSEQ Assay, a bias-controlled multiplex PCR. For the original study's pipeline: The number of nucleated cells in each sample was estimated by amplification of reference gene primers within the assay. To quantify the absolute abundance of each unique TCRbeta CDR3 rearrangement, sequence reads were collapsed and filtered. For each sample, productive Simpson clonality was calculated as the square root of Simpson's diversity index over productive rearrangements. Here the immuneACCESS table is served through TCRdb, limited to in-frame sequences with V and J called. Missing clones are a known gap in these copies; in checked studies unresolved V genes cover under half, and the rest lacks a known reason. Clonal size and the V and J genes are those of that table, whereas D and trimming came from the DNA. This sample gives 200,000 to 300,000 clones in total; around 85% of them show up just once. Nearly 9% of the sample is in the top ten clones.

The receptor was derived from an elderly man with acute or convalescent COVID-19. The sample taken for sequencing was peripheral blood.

The CDR3 amino acid sequence is: CASSHSSTYSYGYTF. The sequenced DNA is TGTGCCAGCAGCCACTCTTCGACATATTCCTATGGCTACACCTTC. Recombination connected TRBV3-1 (or the pseudogene TRBV3-2) to TRBJ1-2, with no reliable assignment of the D segment. CDR1 and CDR2, per the germline V gene (reference sequence), are LGHDT and YNNKEL. Including the terminal cysteine and phenylalanine, the CDR3 comprises 15 residues. The sequence is cut down to CDR3 DNA, 45 bases in frame from base 1. The germline ends are 15 bases apart after V is trimmed by 3 bases and J by 4 bases.